This T cell receptor beta chain was captured in a study of T cell responses to AZD1222 COVID-19 vaccine. Study-level findings and limits: Females outnumbered males among donors, who were mostly white British; clonal diversity was possibly underestimated. Variant regions that are unmutated are reportedly the target of nearly half of spike-specific TCRs.

Of note for this clone: The antigen remains unidentified.

Per the germline V gene, CDR1 is LNHDA and CDR2 is SQIVND (reference sequence). V was pared by 7 bases and J by 5 bases, with 26 bases between. CDR3 size: 17 residues. The protocol was immunoSEQ multiplex PCR, while the TCRdb copy is restricted to in-frame clones and leaves out a portion. The sample records about 140,000 clones, 80% to 95% being singletons. The rearrangement joins TRBV19 to TRBJ2-5; D call uncertain. Sequenced here: peripheral blood, sampled on day 0 of AZD1222 vaccination. The receptor was isolated from an adult in good health. CDR3 protein: CASTANPPWHRQETQYF. CDR3 DNA: TGTGCCAGTACGGCGAACCCACCGTGGCATCGCCAGGAGACCCAGTACTTC.